This TCR beta chain derives from a study of blood T cell repertoires in COVID-19. Across the study: There were acute and convalescent COVID-19 samples, and they came from the United States, Italy and Spain. PBMCs, B-cell-depleted T cells, or T cells were the source of the cDNA or gDNA that made up the material.

Germline V CDR1 and CDR2: MDHEN, SYDVKM. V gave up 6 bases and J gave up 7 bases, with 10 bases separating them. CDR3 size: 12 residues. In the original analysis: Cell counts per sample came from amplifying reference gene primers. Clones were read by immunoSEQ multiplex PCR, and TCRdb kept only the in-frame ones, dropping some. D and trimming come from the DNA, and the V and J calls and clone size come from that table. The profile shows around 130,000 clones, 85% to 90% of them singletons. The receptor's source is a man in his forties or fifties with active or convalescent COVID-19. The sample taken for sequencing was peripheral blood. The chain has TRBV28 and TRBJ1-5; D ambiguous. For the CDR3, the DNA is TGTGCCAGCAGGCTTCCCGGGCAGCCCCAGCATTTT. This sequence encodes CASRLPGQPQHF.